The clone carrying this T cell receptor beta chain was seen a handful of times. Its target is unknown. This sample is drawn from a study of human T cells and chemical hapten exposure. V was cut by 1 base and J by 3 bases, with 9 bases left in between. Germline V gene lookup returns CDR1 SGHAT and CDR2 FQNNGV. The CDR3 spans 15 residues. Broader study findings: TCRs above 1 in 1000 frequency stayed constant with DPC sensitization. PT1 expanded TCR numbers tracked positively with patch test score.

Time point defined: pre-sensitization, week 0. As for treatment: therapeutic diphenylcyclopropenone sensitization with weekly scalp DPC. Suited to DPC and affected by alopecia, the donors ranged from 18 to 70 years old. TCRdb reanalysed the RACE reads using MiXCR and keeps one entry per CDR3 protein. The profile shows 80,000 to 100,000 distinct CDR3 sequences, around 9.6% of them singletons. The sequence came from a woman between 40 and 55 years old with alopecia areata. Some clones in this sample may be carry-over from other donors' samples. Here the sequenced sample was whole blood, taken in connection with sensitization to the hapten diphenylcyclopropenone (DPC). The chain combines TRBV11-2 with TRBJ2-2; D might be TRBD1 or TRBD2, each matching 5 bases. The CDR3 reads CASSLGGGHTGELFF. The CDR3 nucleotides read TGTGCCAGCAGCTTAGGTGGGGGTCACACCGGGGAGCTGTTTTTT. Full variable domain (rest looked up from reference TRBV11-2 and TRBJ2-2): EAGVAQSPRYKIIEKRQSVAFWCNPISGHATLYWYQQILGQGPKLLIQFQNNGVVDDSQLPKDRFSAERLKGVDSTLKIQPAKLEDSAVYLCASSLGGGHTGELFFGEGSRLTVL.